The entry below describes one T cell receptor (beta chain). Its antigen is undetermined. TCRdb passed the 5' RACE reads through MiXCR, listing each CDR3 protein once. Among approximately 210,000 distinct CDR3 sequences listed, around 30% were seen once. These data come from a study of T-cell memory formation after mild COVID-19. Study overall: TCR clusters were largely donor specific. Whole-study results and caveats: Balance between CD4 and CD8 was seen in clones contracting day 15 to 85, and a CD4+ lean was seen in later expanders.

The V end was cut by 2 bases, the J end by 5 bases, with 5 bases between. This CDR3 spans 12 amino acids. Germline CDR1 reads KGHSH; CDR2 reads LQKENI. The specimen was PBMCs or a T cell subset sorted from them (not recorded which). The receptor was isolated from an adult woman who had mild COVID-19 (a few samples of this study predate the infection). Cell type and time point are not known. The chain is built from TRBV18 and TRBJ2-3; no clear D gene. The CDR3 nucleotides read TGTGCCAGCTCACCATTCGGAGATACGCAGTATTTT. This sequence encodes CASSPFGDTQYF.